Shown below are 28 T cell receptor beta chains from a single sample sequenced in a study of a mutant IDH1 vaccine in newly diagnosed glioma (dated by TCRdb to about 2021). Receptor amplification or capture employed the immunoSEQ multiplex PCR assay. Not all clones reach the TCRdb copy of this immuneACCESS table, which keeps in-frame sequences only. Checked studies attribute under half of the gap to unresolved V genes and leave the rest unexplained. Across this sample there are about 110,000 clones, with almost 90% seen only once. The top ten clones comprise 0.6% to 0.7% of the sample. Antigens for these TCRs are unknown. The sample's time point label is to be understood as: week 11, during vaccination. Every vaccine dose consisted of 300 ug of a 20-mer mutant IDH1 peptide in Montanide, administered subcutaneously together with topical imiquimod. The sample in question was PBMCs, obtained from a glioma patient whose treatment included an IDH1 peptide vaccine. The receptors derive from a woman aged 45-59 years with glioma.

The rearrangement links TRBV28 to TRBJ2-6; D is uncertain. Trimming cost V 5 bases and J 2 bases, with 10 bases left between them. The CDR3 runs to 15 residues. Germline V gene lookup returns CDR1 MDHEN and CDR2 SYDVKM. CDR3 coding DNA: TGTGCCAGCAGTAAGAACCCACCTGGGGCCAACGTCCTGACTTTC. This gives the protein CASSKNPPGANVLTF.

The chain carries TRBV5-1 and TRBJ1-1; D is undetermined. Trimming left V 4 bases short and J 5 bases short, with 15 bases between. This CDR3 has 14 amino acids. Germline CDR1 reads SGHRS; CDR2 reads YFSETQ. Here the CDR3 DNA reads TGCGCCAGCAGCCCGGCCGTTGGGGAAACTGAAGCTTTCTTT. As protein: CASSPAVGETEAFF.

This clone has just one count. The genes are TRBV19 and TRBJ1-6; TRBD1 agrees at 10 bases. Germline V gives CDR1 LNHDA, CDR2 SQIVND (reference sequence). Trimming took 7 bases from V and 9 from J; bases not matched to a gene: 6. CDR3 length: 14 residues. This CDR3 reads CASMLTGGGSPLHF. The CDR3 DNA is TGTGCCAGTATGTTGACAGGGGGCGGTTCACCCCTCCACTTT.

CDR3: CSARMAGKLFF. The CDR3 region has the DNA TGCAGTGCTAGAATGGCTGGGAAGCTGTTTTTT. The chain combines TRBV20-1 with TRBJ2-2; D unresolved. Germline CDR1 is DFQATT and CDR2 is SNEGSKA (reference sequence). V shed 2 bases and J shed 12 bases, with 10 bases lying between them. The CDR3 runs 11 residues.

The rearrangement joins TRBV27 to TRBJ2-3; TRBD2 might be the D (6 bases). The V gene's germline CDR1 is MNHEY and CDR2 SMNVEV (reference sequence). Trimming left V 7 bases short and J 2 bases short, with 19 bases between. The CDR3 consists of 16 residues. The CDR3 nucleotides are TGTGCCAGCATCCCTAGGGACGGACTAATCACAGATACGCAGTATTTT. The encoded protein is CASIPRDGLITDTQYF.

The CDR3 loop is CASSLDRDTEAFF. The CDR3 DNA is TGTGCCAGCAGCTTGGACAGGGACACTGAAGCTTTCTTT. The chain couples TRBV7-9 to TRBJ1-1; 8 nucleotides align to TRBD1. The V gene's germline CDR1 is SEHNR and CDR2 FQNEAQ (reference sequence). This CDR3 has 13 amino acids. The V gene end was trimmed by 3 bases and the J gene end by 3 bases; junction bases not matched to a gene: 0.

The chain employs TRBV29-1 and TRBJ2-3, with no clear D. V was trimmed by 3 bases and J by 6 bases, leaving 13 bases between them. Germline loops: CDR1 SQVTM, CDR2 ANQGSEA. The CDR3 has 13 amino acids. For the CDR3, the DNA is TGCAGCGTTGATCTCGGACGCGAGGATACGCAGTATTTT. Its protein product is CSVDLGREDTQYF.

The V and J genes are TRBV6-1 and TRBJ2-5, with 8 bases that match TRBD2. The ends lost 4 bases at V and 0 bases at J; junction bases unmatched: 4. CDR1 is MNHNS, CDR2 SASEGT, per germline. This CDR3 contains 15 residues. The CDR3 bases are TGTGCCAGCAGTGTCGGCGGGAGGTACCAAGAGACCCAGTACTTC. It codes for CASSVGGRYQETQYF.

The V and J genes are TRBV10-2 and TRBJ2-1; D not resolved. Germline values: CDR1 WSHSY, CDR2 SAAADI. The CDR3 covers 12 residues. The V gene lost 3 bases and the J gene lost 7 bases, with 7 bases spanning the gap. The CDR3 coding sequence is TGCGCCAGCAGTGAATCCTTTAATGAGCAGTTCTTC. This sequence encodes CASSESFNEQFF.

CDR3 in DNA: TGTGCCAGCAGTGAATTTTTTGGGGGTAATTCACCCCTCCACTTT. Translation gives CASSEFFGGNSPLHF. V and J are TRBV25-1 and TRBJ1-6; tentative D call: TRBD1 (5 bases). Germline CDR1 MGHDK, CDR2 SYGVNS. Trimming removed 1 base from V and 6 bases from J, with 10 bases in between. The CDR3 contains 15 residues.

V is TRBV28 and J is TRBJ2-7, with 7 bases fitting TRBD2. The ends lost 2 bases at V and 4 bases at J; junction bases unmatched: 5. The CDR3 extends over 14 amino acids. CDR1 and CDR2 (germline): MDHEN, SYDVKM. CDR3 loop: CASSLRRERYEQYF. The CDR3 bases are TGTGCCAGCAGTTTAAGGCGGGAGAGGTACGAGCAGTACTTC.

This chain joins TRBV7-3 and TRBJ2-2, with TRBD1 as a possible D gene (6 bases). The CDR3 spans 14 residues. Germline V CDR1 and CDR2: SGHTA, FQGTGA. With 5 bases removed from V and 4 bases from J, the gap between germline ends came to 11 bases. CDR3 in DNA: TGTGCCAGCAGCGTACAGGGTATCACCGGGGAGCTGTTTTTT. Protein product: CASSVQGITGELFF.

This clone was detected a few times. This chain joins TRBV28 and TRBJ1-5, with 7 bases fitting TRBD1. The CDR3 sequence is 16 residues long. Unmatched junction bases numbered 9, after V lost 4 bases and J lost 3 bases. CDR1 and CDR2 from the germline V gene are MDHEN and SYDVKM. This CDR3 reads CASSSSTGRDNQPQHF. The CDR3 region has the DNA TGTGCCAGCAGTTCCTCGACAGGGAGGGACAATCAGCCCCAGCATTTT.

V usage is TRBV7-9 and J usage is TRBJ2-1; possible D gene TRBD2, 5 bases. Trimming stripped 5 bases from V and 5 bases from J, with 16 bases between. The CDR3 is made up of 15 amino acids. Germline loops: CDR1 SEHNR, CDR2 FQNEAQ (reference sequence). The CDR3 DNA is TGTGCCAGCAGCCCCCTCGGTAGCGTCGACAATGAGCAGTTCTTC. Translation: CASSPLGSVDNEQFF.

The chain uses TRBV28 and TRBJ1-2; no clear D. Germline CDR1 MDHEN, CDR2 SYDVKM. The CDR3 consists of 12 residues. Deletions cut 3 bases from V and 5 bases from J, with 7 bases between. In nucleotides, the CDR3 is TGTGCCAGCAGTTTGAGAAGATATGGCTACACCTTC. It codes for CASSLRRYGYTF.

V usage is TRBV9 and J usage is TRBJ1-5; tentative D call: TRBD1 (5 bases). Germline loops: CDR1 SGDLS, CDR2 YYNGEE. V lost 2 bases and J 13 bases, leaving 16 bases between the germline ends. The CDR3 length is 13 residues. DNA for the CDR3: TGTGCCAGCAGCGTTGGTGGGACGTCTAAGCAGCATTTT. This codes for CASSVGGTSKQHF.

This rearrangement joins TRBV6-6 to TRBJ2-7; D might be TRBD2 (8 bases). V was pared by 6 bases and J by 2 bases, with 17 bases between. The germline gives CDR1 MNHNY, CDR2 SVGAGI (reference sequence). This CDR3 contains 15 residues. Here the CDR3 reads CASSLHRGLAYEQYF. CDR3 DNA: TGTGCCAGCAGCCTACACAGGGGACTAGCCTACGAGCAGTACTTC.

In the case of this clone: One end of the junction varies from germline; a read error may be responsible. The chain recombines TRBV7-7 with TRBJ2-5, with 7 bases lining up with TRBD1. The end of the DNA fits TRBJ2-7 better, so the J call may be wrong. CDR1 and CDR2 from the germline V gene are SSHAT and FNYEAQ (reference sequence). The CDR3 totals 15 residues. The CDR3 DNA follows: TGTGCTAGCAGCCCCTCGGCAGGGGGATTATACGAGCAGTACTTC. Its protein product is CASSPSAGGLYEQYF.

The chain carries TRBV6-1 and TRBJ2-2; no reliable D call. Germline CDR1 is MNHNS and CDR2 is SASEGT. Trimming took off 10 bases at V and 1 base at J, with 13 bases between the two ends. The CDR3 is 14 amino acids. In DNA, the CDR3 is TGTGCCATTCCGGGTAACCGGAACACCGGGGAGCTGTTTTTT. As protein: CAIPGNRNTGELFF.

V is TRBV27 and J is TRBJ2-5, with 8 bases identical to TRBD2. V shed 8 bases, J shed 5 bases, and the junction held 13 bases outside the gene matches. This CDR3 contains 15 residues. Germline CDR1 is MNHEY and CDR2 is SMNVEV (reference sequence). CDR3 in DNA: TGTGCCAGCCGACCCTTGACTAGCGTTGGGGAGACCCAGTACTTC. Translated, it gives CASRPLTSVGETQYF.

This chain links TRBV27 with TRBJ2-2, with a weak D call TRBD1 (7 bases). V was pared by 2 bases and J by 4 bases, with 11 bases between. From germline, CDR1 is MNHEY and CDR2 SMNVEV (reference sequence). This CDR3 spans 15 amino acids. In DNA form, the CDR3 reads TGTGCCAGCAGTTTAGGAGGGGGCGTCACCGGGGAGCTGTTTTTT. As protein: CASSLGGGVTGELFF.

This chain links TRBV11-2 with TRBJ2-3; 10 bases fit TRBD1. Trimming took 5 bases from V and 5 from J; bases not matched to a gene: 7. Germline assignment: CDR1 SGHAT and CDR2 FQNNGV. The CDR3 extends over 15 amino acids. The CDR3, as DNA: TGTGCCAGCAGCCGGGGACAGGGGAAGGTAGATACGCAGTATTTT. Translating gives CASSRGQGKVDTQYF.

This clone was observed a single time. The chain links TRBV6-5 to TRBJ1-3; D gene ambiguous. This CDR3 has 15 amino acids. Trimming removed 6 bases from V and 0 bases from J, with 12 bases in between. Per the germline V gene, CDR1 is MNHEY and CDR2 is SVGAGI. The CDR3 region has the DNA TGTGCCAGCAGCCAAGACGGATACTCTGGAAACACCATATATTTT. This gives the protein CASSQDGYSGNTIYF.

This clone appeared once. The CDR3 DNA is TGCGCCAGCAGCTTGGACTGGAACAATGAGCAGTTCTTC. It codes for CASSLDWNNEQFF. This chain links TRBV5-1 with TRBJ2-1; the D is unclear. CDR3 size: 13 residues. The ends were cut back, 0 bases at V and 5 bases at J, with 6 bases in the middle. Germline V gene sequence: CDR1 SGHRS, CDR2 YFSETQ.

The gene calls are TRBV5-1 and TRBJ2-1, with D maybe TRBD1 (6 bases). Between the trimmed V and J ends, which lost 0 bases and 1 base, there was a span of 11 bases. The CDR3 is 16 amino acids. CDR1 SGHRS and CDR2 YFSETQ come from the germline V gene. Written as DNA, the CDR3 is TGCGCCAGCAGCTTGGGGCAGGGGATATCCTACAATGAGCAGTTCTTC. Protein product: CASSLGQGISYNEQFF.

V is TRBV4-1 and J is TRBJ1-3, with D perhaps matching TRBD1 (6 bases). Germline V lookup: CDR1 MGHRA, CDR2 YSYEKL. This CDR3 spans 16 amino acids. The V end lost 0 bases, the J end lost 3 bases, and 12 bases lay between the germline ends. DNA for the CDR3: TGCGCCAGCAGCCAAGATGTGAACAGGGTTGGAAACACCATATATTTT. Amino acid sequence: CASSQDVNRVGNTIYF.

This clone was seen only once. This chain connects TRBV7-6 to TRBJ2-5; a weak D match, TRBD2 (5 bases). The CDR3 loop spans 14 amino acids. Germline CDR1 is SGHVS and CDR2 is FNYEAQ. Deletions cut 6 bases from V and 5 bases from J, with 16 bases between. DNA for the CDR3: TGTGCCAGCAGTGCACGGGCGACGGGGGAGACCCAGTACTTC. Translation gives CASSARATGETQYF.

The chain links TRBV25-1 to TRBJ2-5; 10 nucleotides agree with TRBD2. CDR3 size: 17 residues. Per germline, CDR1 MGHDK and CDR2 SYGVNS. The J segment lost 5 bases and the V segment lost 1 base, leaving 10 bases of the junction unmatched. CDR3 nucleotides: TGTGCCAGCAGTGAATCGGTAGAGCGGGAGGGGCGGGAGACCCAGTACTTC. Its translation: CASSESVEREGRETQYF.